These 22 T cell receptor beta chains originate from one sample sequenced in a study of human T cells and chemical hapten exposure. Described time point: pre-sensitization, week 0. The treatment: therapeutic diphenylcyclopropenone sensitization with weekly scalp DPC. Using its own MiXCR run on the RACE reads, TCRdb lists one record per CDR3 protein. The table has about 120,000 distinct CDR3 sequences, around an eighth seen once; the top ten hold 2.8%. Sample: whole blood, taken in connection with sensitization to the hapten diphenylcyclopropenone (DPC). The receptors derive from a woman in her late teens or twenties with alopecia areata. Some clones in this sample may be carry-over from other donors' samples.

The CDR3 sequence: CASSYWSSNTGELFF. For the CDR3, the DNA is TGTGCCAGCAGTTACTGGTCCAGCAACACCGGGGAGCTGTTTTTT. The chain carries TRBV6-6 and TRBJ2-2; D gene ambiguous. V lost 1 base and J 2 bases, leaving 8 bases between the germline ends. Germline loops: CDR1 MNHNY, CDR2 SVGAGI (reference sequence). The CDR3 runs 15 residues.

There are a few counts of this clonotype. The chain couples TRBV12-3 or TRBV12-4 to TRBJ2-5; 7 nucleotides match TRBD2. The CDR3 length is 16 residues. V gave up 0 bases and J gave up 1 base; unmatched junction bases: 5. The CDR3 loop reads CASSLANRLAQETQYF. The DNA for the CDR3 is TGTGCCAGCAGTTTAGCCAACCGACTAGCCCAAGAGACCCAGTACTTC.

This chain connects TRBV5-1 to TRBJ2-4; tentative D call: TRBD1 (5 bases). Germline CDR1 reads SGHRS; CDR2 reads YFSETQ. With 4 bases removed from V and 1 base from J, the gap between germline ends came to 18 bases. This CDR3 region has 17 residues. CDR3 DNA: TGCGCCAGCAGCCAGACTCCTCAGGGCGCGGCCAAAAACATTCAGTACTTC. It encodes CASSQTPQGAAKNIQYF.

In this sample, this clonotype turned up a few times. The genes are TRBV5-5 and TRBJ2-1; 10 bases fit TRBD2. Looked up from germline, CDR1 is SGHKS and CDR2 is YYEKEE (reference sequence). J lost 7 bases, V lost 4 bases, and 11 bases had no gene match. CDR3 length: 16 amino acids. Written as DNA, the CDR3 is TGTGCCAGCAGCCCTGGCTGGGCTAGCGGGGGAAATGAGCAGTTCTTC. Its translation: CASSPGWASGGNEQFF.

This clonotype was seen many times. The rearrangement links TRBV7-2 to TRBJ2-3; 7 bases are a match to TRBD1. This CDR3 has 14 amino acids. V dropped 1 base and J dropped 4; count of bases not matched to a gene: 2. From germline, CDR1 is SGHTA and CDR2 FQGNSA. The CDR3 DNA reads TGTGCCAGCAGCTTAGACAGGGGAGCAGATACGCAGTATTTT. As protein: CASSLDRGADTQYF.

This clonotype was picked up a small number of times. The chain uses TRBV30 and TRBJ1-1; D unclear. This CDR3 has 12 amino acids. From germline, CDR1 is GTSNPN and CDR2 SVGIG (reference sequence). Between the trimmed V and J ends, which lost 2 bases and 6 bases, there was a span of 10 bases. As DNA, the CDR3 is TGTGCCTGGAGTATGACTATGGCTGAAGCTTTCTTT. Translating gives CAWSMTMAEAFF.

At least ten counts were recorded for this clonotype. An end of the junction does not agree with germline; a read error may underlie this. J is TRBJ1-2 and V is TRBV3-1; possibly TRBD1 for D (5 bases). Germline CDR1 reads LGHDT; CDR2 reads YNNKEL (reference sequence). The CDR3 length is 12 residues. Written as DNA, the CDR3 is TGTGCCAGCAGCCCCTGGGGGAGTACTGCTTTCTTC. Its translation: CASSPWGSTAFF.

This clonotype was seen more than once but under ten times. The chain employs TRBV20-1 and TRBJ2-7; TRBD1 agrees at 7 bases. V lost 6 bases and J lost 2; bases outside the gene matches: 10. Looked up from germline, CDR1 is DFQATT and CDR2 is SNEGSKA (reference sequence). This CDR3 region has 14 residues. The CDR3 region is CSAQGGGGTYEQYF. The CDR3 region has the DNA TGCAGTGCCCAAGGGGGCGGCGGAACCTACGAGCAGTACTTC.

The V gene is TRBV24-1, the J gene TRBJ2-7, with 8 nucleotides matching TRBD1. Germline assignment: CDR1 KGHDR and CDR2 SFDVKD. The trim removed 2 bases at V and 5 bases at J, leaving 13 bases unmatched. This CDR3 contains 17 residues. DNA for the CDR3: TGTGCCACCAGTGATTCGAAGCCGAGGACAGGGTTTGACGAGCAGTACTTC. Residues: CATSDSKPRTGFDEQYF.

This clonotype occurred many times. The rearrangement links TRBV28 to TRBJ1-1; weak D call: TRBD1 (5 bases). This CDR3 is 15 amino acids long. V dropped 2 bases and J dropped 2 bases, with 12 bases sitting between them. CDR1 and CDR2 from the germline V gene are MDHEN and SYDVKM. The CDR3 nucleotides read TGTGCCAGCAGTTTACCTAGACAGTCCAACACTGAAGCTTTCTTT. This sequence encodes CASSLPRQSNTEAFF.

This chain connects TRBV5-5 to TRBJ1-1; D is ambiguous. The CDR3 covers 13 residues. Trimming took off 1 base at V and 4 bases at J, with 8 bases between the two ends. Per germline, CDR1 SGHKS and CDR2 YYEKEE (reference sequence). CDR3 DNA sequence: TGTGCCAGCAGCTTGAGTAGAAGCACTGAAGCTTTCTTT. Amino acid sequence: CASSLSRSTEAFF.

The chain links TRBV12-3 or TRBV12-4 to TRBJ1-1, with 9 nucleotides matching TRBD1. The CDR3 contains 15 residues. Trimming at V came to 6 bases and at J to 3 bases, leaving 8 bases not matched to a gene. In DNA, the CDR3 is TGTGCCAGCAGCAGAACAGGGGGCGGGCACACTGAAGCTTTCTTT. Translated: CASSRTGGGHTEAFF.

This clonotype has a handful of counts. For the CDR3, the DNA is TGTGCCAGCAGCTTGGCCTTACAGGCCATCAATGAGCAGTTCTTC. Its protein product is CASSLALQAINEQFF. The chain recombines TRBV5-5 with TRBJ2-1, with D tentatively TRBD1 (5 bases). With 0 bases removed from V and 6 bases from J, the gap between germline ends came to 13 bases. Germline V gene sequence: CDR1 SGHKS, CDR2 YYEKEE (reference sequence). This CDR3 has 15 amino acids. Full variable domain (outside the CDR3, taken from reference TRBV5-5 and TRBJ2-1): DAGVTQSPTHLIKTRGQQVTLRCSPISGHKSVSWYQQVLGQGPQFIFQYYEKEERGRGNFPDRFSARQFPNYSSELNVNALLLGDSALYLCASSLALQAINEQFFGPGTRLTVL.

The rearrangement uses TRBV6-6 and TRBJ1-5; 9 bases are shared with TRBD1. The CDR3 is 16 amino acids. Germline V gene sequence: CDR1 MNHNY, CDR2 SVGAGI (reference sequence). V lost 5 bases, J lost 0 bases, and 5 bases stayed unmatched. This chain's CDR3 is CASSQGTGSSNQPQHF. Written as DNA, the CDR3 is TGTGCCAGCAGTCAAGGGACAGGGAGTAGCAATCAGCCCCAGCATTTT.

This chain links TRBV29-1 with TRBJ2-3, with 10 bases identical to TRBD2. CDR3 length equals 15 residues. Germline-derived CDR1 and CDR2 are SQVTM and ANQGSEA. With 2 bases clipped from V and 4 bases from J, the junction kept 6 bases outside the gene matches. The CDR3 spells CSVESSGGLSDTQYF. DNA for the CDR3: TGCAGCGTTGAAAGTAGCGGGGGGTTATCAGATACGCAGTATTTT.

This clonotype was detected a few times. The chain employs TRBV7-9 and TRBJ1-4, with 7 bases matching TRBD1. The germline V gene encodes CDR1 SEHNR and CDR2 FQNEAQ (reference sequence). The CDR3 contains 17 residues. V shed 5 bases, J shed 2 bases, and the junction held 11 bases outside the gene matches. Here the CDR3 DNA reads TGTGCCAGCAGCACTATTATACAGGGGATCACTAATGAAAAACTGTTTTTT. Protein sequence: CASSTIIQGITNEKLFF.

This chain connects TRBV12-3 or TRBV12-4 to TRBJ1-6; D is unresolved. V lost 6 bases to trimming and J lost 9 bases, with 12 bases between them. There are 13 residues in the CDR3. CDR3 amino acids: CASSPSGPSPLHF. CDR3 nucleotide sequence: TGTGCCAGCAGCCCGAGCGGTCCTTCACCCCTCCACTTT.

This chain uses TRBV7-2 with TRBJ2-1; D possibly corresponds to TRBD1 (5 bases). The V end lost 4 bases, the J end lost 1 base, and 11 bases lay between the germline ends. Germline values: CDR1 SGHTA, CDR2 FQGNSA. The length of the CDR3 is 15 residues. The CDR3 spells CASSSDAGSYNEQFF. Here the CDR3 DNA reads TGTGCCAGCAGCTCGGACGCAGGGTCCTACAATGAGCAGTTCTTC.

This clonotype has only a few counts. In DNA form, the CDR3 reads TGTGCCAGCAGTACTCGATCCGCCTCCTACGAGCAGTACTTC. Translating gives CASSTRSASYEQYF. J is TRBJ2-7 and V is TRBV6-2 or TRBV6-3; no reliable D call. The CDR3 runs 14 residues. V was cut by 5 bases and J by 0 bases, with 11 bases left in between. Per the germline V gene, CDR1 is MNHEY and CDR2 is SVGEGT.

The table lists this clonotype with a few counts. V and J are TRBV3-1 and TRBJ1-2, with 11 positions matching TRBD1. Looked up from germline, CDR1 is LGHDT and CDR2 is YNNKEL (reference sequence). The V segment lost 5 bases and the J segment 2 bases; nucleotides outside the gene matches: 10. CDR3 size: 17 residues. DNA for the CDR3: TGTGCCAGCAGCGGGAGGACAGGGGGCCTGGGGAACTATGGCTACACCTTC. Translation: CASSGRTGGLGNYGYTF. The whole variable domain, remainder taken from reference TRBV3-1 and TRBJ1-2, is DTAVSQTPKYLVTQMGNDKSIKCEQNLGHDTMYWYKQDSKKFLKIMFSYNNKELIINETVPNRFSPKSPDKAHLNLHINSLELGDSAVYFCASSGRTGGLGNYGYTFGSGTRLTVV.

The chain employs TRBV7-2 and TRBJ1-2; D remains ambiguous. The CDR3 is 15 residues long. V shed 1 base and J shed 6 bases, with 15 bases lying between them. Germline V gene sequence: CDR1 SGHTA, CDR2 FQGNSA. The DNA of the CDR3 is TGTGCCAGCAGCTTAGGAGCAGGCCGGAGGAATGGCTACACCTTC. As protein: CASSLGAGRRNGYTF. Based on the CDR3 plus reference TRBV7-2 and TRBJ1-2, the full variable domain is GAGVSQSPSNKVTEKGKDVELRCDPISGHTALYWYRQSLGQGLEFLIYFQGNSAPDKSGLPSDRFSAERTGGSVSTLTIQRTQQEDSAVYLCASSLGAGRRNGYTFGSGTRLTVV.

A few counts support this clonotype. This chain uses TRBV20-1 with TRBJ1-5; the D gene is possibly TRBD1 (5 bases). The V gene's germline CDR1 is DFQATT and CDR2 SNEGSKA (reference sequence). V lost 7 bases to trimming and J lost 5 bases, with 24 bases between them. The CDR3 runs to 16 residues. The CDR3 DNA reads TGCAGTGTCGGGAGGGAGAGACAGTGGGAACATCAGCCCCAGCATTTT. Protein: CSVGRERQWEHQPQHF.